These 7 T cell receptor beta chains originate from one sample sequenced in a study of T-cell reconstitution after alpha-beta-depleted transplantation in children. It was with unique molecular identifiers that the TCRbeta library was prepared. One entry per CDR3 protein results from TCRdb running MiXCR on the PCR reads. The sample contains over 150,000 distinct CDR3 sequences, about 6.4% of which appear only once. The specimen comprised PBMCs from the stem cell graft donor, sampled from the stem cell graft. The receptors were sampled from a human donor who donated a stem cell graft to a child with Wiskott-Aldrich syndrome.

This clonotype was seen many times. The CDR3 region has the DNA TGTGCCAGCAGTTGGGACAGGGACACTGAAGCTTTCTTT. Residues: CASSWDRDTEAFF. V and J are TRBV6-5 and TRBJ1-1; TRBD1 agrees at 9 bases. Germline lookup yields CDR1 MNHEY and CDR2 SVGAGI. The CDR3 is made up of 13 amino acids. V shed 4 bases, J shed 3 bases, and the junction held 0 bases outside the gene matches.

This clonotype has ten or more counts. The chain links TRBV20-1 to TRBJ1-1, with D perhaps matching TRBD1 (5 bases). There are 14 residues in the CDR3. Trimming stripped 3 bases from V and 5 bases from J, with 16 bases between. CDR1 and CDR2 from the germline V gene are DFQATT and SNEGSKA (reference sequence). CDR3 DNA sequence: TGCAGTGCTAGCAAGGATGGGGCTTCGACTGAAGCTTTCTTT. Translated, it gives CSASKDGASTEAFF.

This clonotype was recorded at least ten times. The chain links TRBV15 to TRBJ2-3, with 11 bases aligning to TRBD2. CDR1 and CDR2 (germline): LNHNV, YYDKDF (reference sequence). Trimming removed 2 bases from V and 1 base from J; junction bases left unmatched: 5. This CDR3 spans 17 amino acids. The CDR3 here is CATSRSRTSGRTDTQYF. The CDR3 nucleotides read TGTGCCACCAGCAGAAGTCGGACTAGCGGGCGCACAGATACGCAGTATTTT.

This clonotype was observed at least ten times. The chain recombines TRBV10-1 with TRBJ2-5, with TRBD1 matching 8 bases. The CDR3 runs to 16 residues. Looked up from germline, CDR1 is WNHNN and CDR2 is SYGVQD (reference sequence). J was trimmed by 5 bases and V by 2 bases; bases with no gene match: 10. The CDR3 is CASSEDSTAGGETQYF. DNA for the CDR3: TGCGCCAGCAGTGAGGATTCTACGGCAGGGGGCGAGACCCAGTACTTC.

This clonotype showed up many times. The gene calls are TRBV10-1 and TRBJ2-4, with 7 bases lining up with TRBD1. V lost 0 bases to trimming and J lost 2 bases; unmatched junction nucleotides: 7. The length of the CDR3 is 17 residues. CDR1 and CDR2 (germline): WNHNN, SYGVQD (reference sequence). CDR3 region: CASSESDRDGTKNIQYF. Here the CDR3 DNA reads TGCGCCAGCAGTGAGTCTGACAGGGATGGGACCAAAAACATTCAGTACTTC.

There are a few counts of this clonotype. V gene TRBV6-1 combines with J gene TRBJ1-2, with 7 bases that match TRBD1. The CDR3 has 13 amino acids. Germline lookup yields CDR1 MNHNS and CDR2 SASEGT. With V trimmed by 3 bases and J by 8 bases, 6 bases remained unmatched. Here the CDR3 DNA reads TGTGCCAGCAGTGATGAGGGGGCGAAAGGCTACACCTTC. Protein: CASSDEGAKGYTF.

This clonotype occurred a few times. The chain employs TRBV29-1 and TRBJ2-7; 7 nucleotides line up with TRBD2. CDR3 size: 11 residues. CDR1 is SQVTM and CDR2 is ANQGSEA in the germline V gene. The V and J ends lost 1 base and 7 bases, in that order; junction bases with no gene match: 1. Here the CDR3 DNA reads TGCAGCGTTGAAGTCGGGGGGGAGCAGTACTTC. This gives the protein CSVEVGGEQYF.